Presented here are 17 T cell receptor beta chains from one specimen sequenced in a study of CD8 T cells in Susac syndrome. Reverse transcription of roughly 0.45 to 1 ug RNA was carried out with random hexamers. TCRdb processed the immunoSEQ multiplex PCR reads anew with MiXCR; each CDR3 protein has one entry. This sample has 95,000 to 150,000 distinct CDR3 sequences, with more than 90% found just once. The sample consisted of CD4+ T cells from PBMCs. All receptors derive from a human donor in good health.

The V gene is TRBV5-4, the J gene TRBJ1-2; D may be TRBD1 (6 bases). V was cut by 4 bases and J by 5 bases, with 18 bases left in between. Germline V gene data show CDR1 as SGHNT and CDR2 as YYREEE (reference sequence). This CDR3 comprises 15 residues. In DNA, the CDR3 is TGTGCCAGCAGCACTCGGACAGAGTTTGATTATGGCTACACCTTC. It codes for CASSTRTEFDYGYTF.

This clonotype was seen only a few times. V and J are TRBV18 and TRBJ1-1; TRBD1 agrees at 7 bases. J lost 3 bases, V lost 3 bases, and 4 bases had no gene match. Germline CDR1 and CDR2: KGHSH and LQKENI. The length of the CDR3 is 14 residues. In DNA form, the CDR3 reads TGTGCCAGCTCACCTTCAACAGGGGACACTGAAGCTTTCTTT. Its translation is CASSPSTGDTEAFF.

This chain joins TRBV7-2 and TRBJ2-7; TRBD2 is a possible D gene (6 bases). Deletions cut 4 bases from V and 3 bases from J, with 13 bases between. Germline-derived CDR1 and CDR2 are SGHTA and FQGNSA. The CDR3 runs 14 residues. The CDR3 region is CASSSGGTDYEQYF. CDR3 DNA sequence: TGTGCCAGCAGCTCCGGCGGGACGGACTACGAGCAGTACTTC.

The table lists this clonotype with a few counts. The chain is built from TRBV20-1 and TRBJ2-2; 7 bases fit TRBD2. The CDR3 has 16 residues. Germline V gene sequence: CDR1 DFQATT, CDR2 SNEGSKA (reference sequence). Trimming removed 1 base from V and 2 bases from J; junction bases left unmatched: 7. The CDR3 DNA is TGCAGTGCTAGAGTATCGGTAGCGGGCAACACCGGGGAGCTGTTTTTT. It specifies CSARVSVAGNTGELFF.

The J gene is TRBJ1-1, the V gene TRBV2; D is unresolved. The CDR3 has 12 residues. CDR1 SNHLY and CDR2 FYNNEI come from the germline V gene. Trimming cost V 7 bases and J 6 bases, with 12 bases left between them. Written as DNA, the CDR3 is TGTGCCAGCACTACAGAGGTAGCTGAAGCTTTCTTT. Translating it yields CASTTEVAEAFF.

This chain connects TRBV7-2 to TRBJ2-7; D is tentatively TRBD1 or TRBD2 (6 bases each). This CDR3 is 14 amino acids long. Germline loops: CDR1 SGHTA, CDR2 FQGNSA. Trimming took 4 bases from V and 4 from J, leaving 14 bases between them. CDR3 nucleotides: TGTGCCAGCAGCTCCACCGGGGGCGGGTACGAGCAGTACTTC. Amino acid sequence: CASSSTGGGYEQYF.

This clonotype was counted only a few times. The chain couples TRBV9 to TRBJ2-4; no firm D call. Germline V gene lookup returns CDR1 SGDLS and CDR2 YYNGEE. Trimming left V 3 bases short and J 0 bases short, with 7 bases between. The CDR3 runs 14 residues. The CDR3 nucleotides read TGTGCCAGCAGCGGCGGTTTAGCCAAAAACATTCAGTACTTC. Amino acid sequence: CASSGGLAKNIQYF.

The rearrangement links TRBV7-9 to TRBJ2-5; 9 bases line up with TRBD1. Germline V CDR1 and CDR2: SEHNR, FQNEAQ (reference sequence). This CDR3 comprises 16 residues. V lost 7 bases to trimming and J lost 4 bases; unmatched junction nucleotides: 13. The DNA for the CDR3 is TGTGCCAGCACCCCCCCTTTGAACAGGGGGCTAGAGACCCAGTACTTC. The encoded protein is CASTPPLNRGLETQYF.

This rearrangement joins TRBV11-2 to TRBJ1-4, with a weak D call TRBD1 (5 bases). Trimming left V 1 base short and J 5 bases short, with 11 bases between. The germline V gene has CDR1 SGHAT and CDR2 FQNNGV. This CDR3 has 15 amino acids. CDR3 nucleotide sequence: TGTGCCAGCAGCTTAGGGGCAGGGTCAAATGAAAAACTGTTTTTT. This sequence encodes CASSLGAGSNEKLFF.

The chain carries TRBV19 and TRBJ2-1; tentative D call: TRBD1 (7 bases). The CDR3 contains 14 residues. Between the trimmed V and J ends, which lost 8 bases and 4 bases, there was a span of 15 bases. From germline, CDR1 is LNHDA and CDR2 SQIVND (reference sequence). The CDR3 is CASGDRAGYNEQFF. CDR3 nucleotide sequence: TGTGCCAGTGGCGACAGGGCGGGGTACAATGAGCAGTTCTTC.

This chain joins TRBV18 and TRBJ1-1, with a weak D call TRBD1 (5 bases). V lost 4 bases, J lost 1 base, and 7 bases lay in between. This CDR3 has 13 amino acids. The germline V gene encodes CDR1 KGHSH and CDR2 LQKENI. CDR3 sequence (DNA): TGTGCCAGCTCACGGCAGGGGAACACTGAAGCTTTCTTT. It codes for CASSRQGNTEAFF.

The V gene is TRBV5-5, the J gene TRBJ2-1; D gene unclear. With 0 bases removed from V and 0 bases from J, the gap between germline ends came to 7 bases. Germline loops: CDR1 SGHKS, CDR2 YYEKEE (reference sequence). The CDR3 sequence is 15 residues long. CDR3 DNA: TGTGCCAGCAGCTTGGCGGCAAGCTCCTACAATGAGCAGTTCTTC. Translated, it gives CASSLAASSYNEQFF.

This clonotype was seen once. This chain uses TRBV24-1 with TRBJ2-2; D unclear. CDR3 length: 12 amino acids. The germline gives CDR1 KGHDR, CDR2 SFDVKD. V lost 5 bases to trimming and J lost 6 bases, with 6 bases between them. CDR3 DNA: TGTGCCACCAGTGCTCCCGCCGGGGAGCTGTTTTTT. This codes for CATSAPAGELFF.

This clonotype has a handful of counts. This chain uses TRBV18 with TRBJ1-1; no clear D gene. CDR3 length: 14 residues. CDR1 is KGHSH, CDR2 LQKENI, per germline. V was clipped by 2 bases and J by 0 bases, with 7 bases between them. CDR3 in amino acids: CASSPGSVNTEAFF. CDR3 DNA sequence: TGTGCCAGCTCACCAGGTTCAGTGAACACTGAAGCTTTCTTT.

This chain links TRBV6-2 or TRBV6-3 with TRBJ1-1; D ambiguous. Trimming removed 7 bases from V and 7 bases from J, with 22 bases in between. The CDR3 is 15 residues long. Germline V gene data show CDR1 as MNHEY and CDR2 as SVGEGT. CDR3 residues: CASKKHEMEMGEAFF. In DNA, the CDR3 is TGTGCCAGCAAGAAACATGAGATGGAGATGGGTGAAGCTTTCTTT.

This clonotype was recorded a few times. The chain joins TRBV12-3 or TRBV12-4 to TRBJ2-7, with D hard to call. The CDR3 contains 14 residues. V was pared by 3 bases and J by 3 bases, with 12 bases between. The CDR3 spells CASSFLDDLYEQYF. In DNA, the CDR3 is TGTGCCAGCAGTTTTCTAGATGATCTCTACGAGCAGTACTTC.

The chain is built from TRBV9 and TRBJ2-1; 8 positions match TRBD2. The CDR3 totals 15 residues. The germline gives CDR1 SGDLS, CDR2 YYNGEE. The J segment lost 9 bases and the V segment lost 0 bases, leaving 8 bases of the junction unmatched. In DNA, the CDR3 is TGTGCCAGCAGCGTAGGGGCAGCGGGAGAGACTGAGCAGTTCTTC. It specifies CASSVGAAGETEQFF.